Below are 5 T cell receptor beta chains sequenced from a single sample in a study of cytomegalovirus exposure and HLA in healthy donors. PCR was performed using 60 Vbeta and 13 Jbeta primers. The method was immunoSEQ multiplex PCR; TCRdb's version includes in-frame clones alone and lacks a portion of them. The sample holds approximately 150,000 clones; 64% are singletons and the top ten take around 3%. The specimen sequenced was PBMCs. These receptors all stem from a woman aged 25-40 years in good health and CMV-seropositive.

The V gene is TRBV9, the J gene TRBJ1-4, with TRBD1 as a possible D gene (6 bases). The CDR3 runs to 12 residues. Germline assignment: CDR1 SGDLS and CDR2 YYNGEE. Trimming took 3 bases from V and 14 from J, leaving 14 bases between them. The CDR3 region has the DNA TGTGCCAGCAGCGCGGGGGGGCAACGGCTGTTTTTT. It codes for CASSAGGQRLFF.

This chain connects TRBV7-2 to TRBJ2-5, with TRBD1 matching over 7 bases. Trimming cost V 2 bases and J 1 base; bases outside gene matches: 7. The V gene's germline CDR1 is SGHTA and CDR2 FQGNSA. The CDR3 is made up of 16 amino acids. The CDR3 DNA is TGTGCCAGCAGCTTAAGGGGCAGGGGGTCCCAAGAGACCCAGTACTTC. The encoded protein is CASSLRGRGSQETQYF.

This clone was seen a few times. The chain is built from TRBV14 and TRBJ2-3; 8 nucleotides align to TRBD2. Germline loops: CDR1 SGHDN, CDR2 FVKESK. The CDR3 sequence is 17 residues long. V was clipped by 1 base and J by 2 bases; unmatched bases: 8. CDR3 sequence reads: CASSQAWVAGFTDTQYF. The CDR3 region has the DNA TGTGCCAGCAGCCAAGCCTGGGTAGCGGGGTTCACAGATACGCAGTATTTT.

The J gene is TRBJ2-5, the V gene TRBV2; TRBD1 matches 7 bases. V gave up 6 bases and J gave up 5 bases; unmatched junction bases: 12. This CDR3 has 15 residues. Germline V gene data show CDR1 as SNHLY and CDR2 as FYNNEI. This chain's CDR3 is CASRVTRGLGETQYF. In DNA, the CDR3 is TGTGCCAGCAGGGTCACAAGGGGGCTCGGGGAGACCCAGTACTTC.

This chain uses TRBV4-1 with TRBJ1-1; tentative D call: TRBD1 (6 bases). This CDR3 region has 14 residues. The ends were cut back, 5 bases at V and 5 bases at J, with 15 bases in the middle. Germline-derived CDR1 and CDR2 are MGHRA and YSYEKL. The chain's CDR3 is CASSAPTRGTEAFF. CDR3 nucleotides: TGCGCCAGCAGCGCTCCTACTAGGGGGACTGAAGCTTTCTTT.